What follows describes a single TCR beta chain. This entry is derived from a study of blood T cell repertoires in COVID-19. Produced via immunoSEQ multiplex PCR; TCRdb's table is partial and in-frame only. The profile shows about 92,000 clones, roughly 72% of them singletons. The V end lost 0 bases, the J end lost 0 bases, and 9 bases lay between the germline ends. CDR3 length equals 17 residues. Germline assignment: CDR1 MNHEY and CDR2 SVGEGT. The source material was peripheral blood. This receptor was identified in an older woman in a cohort sampled during active or convalescent COVID-19. The chain recombines TRBV6-2 or TRBV6-3 with TRBJ1-6; the D is unclear. The CDR3, as DNA: TGTGCCAGCAGTTACTCGAAGTTTAGCTCCTATAATTCACCCCTCCACTTT. Its translation: CASSYSKFSSYNSPLHF.